One sample yielded the 28 T cell receptor beta chains listed below, sequenced in a study of blood T cell repertoires in COVID-19 (dated by TCRdb to about 2020). Library prep was done by the immunoSEQ multiplex PCR assay. In its TCRdb copy, this immuneACCESS table keeps in-frame sequences only and misses some clones. Where compared with another copy, unresolved V genes explain less than half of these, and the others have no known cause. The sample records some 210,000 clones, around nine tenths of which are singletons. 5.5% to 6.5% of the sample is taken by the ten largest. Sequenced: peripheral blood. These receptors were obtained from a man aged 55 to 70 who had recovered from COVID-19.

V gene TRBV19 combines with J gene TRBJ2-4; a weak D match, TRBD1 (6 bases). This CDR3 comprises 15 residues. The V gene's germline CDR1 is LNHDA and CDR2 SQIVND (reference sequence). Between the trimmed V and J ends, which lost 7 bases and 1 base, there was a span of 14 bases. The CDR3 loop reads CASNSGVRAKNIQYF. CDR3 sequence (DNA): TGTGCCAGTAATTCAGGGGTCAGGGCCAAAAACATTCAGTACTTC.

The chain couples TRBV11-2 to TRBJ2-7; 8 positions agree with TRBD1. J was trimmed by 5 bases and V by 3 bases; bases with no gene match: 6. The CDR3 totals 14 residues. Germline V gives CDR1 SGHAT, CDR2 FQNNGV. The CDR3 sequence is CASSFRDRRDEQYF. Here the CDR3 DNA reads TGTGCCAGCAGCTTCCGGGACAGGCGCGACGAGCAGTACTTC.

This chain links TRBV7-2 with TRBJ2-1; 9 nucleotides line up with TRBD2. The V gene end was trimmed by 1 base and the J gene end by 10 bases; junction bases not matched to a gene: 11. The CDR3 covers 16 residues. Germline V gene lookup returns CDR1 SGHTA and CDR2 FQGNSA. CDR3 bases: TGTGCCAGCAGCTTAGTCCCTAGCGGGAAACTAAAAGAGCAGTTCTTC. It specifies CASSLVPSGKLKEQFF.

J is TRBJ2-5 and V is TRBV7-6; 14 bases line up with TRBD2. This CDR3 comprises 16 residues. The V and J ends lost 3 bases and 4 bases, in that order; junction bases with no gene match: 4. The germline V gene has CDR1 SGHVS and CDR2 FNYEAQ. The CDR3 sequence: CASSLTSGGARETQYF. The CDR3 DNA is TGTGCCAGCAGCTTGACTAGCGGGGGGGCGCGAGAGACCCAGTACTTC.

The J gene is TRBJ1-1, the V gene TRBV18; 7 bases match TRBD1. This CDR3 region has 14 residues. Per germline, CDR1 KGHSH and CDR2 LQKENI. V shed 6 bases, J shed 0 bases, and the junction held 4 bases outside the gene matches. Written as DNA, the CDR3 is TGTGCCAGCTCCTTAGGGGGCGTGAACACTGAAGCTTTCTTT. Residues: CASSLGGVNTEAFF.

CDR3 sequence: CASSLEGGTGNTIYF. The CDR3 DNA reads TGCGCCAGCAGCCTGGAAGGGGGTACTGGAAACACCATATATTTT. The chain employs TRBV5-1 and TRBJ1-3; weak D call: TRBD1 (6 bases). The V end was cut by 4 bases, the J end by 2 bases, with 13 bases between. There are 15 residues in the CDR3. Germline CDR1 and CDR2: SGHRS and YFSETQ.

The V call is TRBV27, the J call TRBJ2-7, with a weak D call TRBD1 (5 bases). Germline V CDR1 and CDR2: MNHEY, SMNVEV (reference sequence). The CDR3 covers 14 residues. Deletions cut 3 bases from V and 6 bases from J, with 15 bases between. The CDR3 here is CASSFRFQGGEQYF. In nucleotides, the CDR3 is TGTGCCAGCAGTTTTAGGTTCCAGGGCGGCGAGCAGTACTTC.

V usage is TRBV12-3 or TRBV12-4 and J usage is TRBJ2-5; perhaps TRBD2 as D (5 bases). The CDR3 has 12 amino acids. Trimming took 7 bases from V and 7 from J, leaving 13 bases between them. This CDR3 is CASTLDGVTQYF. DNA for the CDR3: TGTGCCAGCACTCTAGACGGGGTGACCCAGTACTTC.

The chain is built from TRBV6-2 or TRBV6-3 and TRBJ1-2; no firm D call. This CDR3 has 12 amino acids. Between the trimmed V and J ends, which lost 2 bases and 4 bases, there was a span of 5 bases. Germline V CDR1 and CDR2: MNHEY, SVGEGT. The CDR3 coding sequence is TGTGCCAGCAGTTACCCGAGCTATGGCTACACCTTC. Translated, it gives CASSYPSYGYTF.

The rearrangement joins TRBV4-2 to TRBJ2-1; 9 bases are shared with TRBD1. In germline, CDR1 is LGHNA, CDR2 YNFKEQ. V was pared by 0 bases and J by 5 bases, with 8 bases of the junction left unmatched. The CDR3 runs 17 residues. This CDR3 is CASSQDVPGTGNNEQFF. The CDR3 bases are TGTGCCAGCAGCCAAGATGTCCCCGGGACAGGGAACAATGAGCAGTTCTTC.

This chain joins TRBV18 and TRBJ2-5; 7 nucleotides agree with TRBD1. CDR3 length: 14 amino acids. V shed 1 base and J 8 bases; nucleotides not matched to a gene: 7. CDR1 is KGHSH and CDR2 is LQKENI in the germline V gene. Here the CDR3 DNA reads TGTGCCAGCTCACCACTCCGGGACAGCGCAACCCAGTACTTC. It translates to CASSPLRDSATQYF.

This rearrangement joins TRBV14 to TRBJ2-7; TRBD2 matches 7 bases. The CDR3 has 13 residues. V lost 1 base and J lost 4; bases outside the gene matches: 1. Germline loops: CDR1 SGHDN, CDR2 FVKESK. The CDR3 nucleotides read TGTGCCAGCAGCCAAGTGGGAGGGTACGAGCAGTACTTC. Its translation is CASSQVGGYEQYF.

The chain joins TRBV7-9 to TRBJ1-4; maybe TRBD1 (6 bases). Deletions cut 3 bases from V and 8 bases from J, with 16 bases between. This CDR3 is built from 15 residues. The germline V gene encodes CDR1 SEHNR and CDR2 FQNEAQ (reference sequence). The CDR3 loop is CASSFAGAFREKLFF. The CDR3, as DNA: TGTGCCAGCAGCTTTGCAGGGGCTTTTAGGGAAAAACTGTTTTTT.

CDR3 protein: CASSLSSGSRDTQYF. DNA of the CDR3: TGTGCCAGCAGCTTATCAAGCGGGAGTCGCGATACGCAGTATTTT. The J gene is TRBJ2-3, the V gene TRBV11-2; 8 bases line up with TRBD2. Germline V gives CDR1 SGHAT, CDR2 FQNNGV. V dropped 2 bases and J dropped 6; count of bases not matched to a gene: 7. The CDR3 runs to 15 residues.

The J gene is TRBJ1-1, the V gene TRBV5-1; D gene ambiguous. Germline values: CDR1 SGHRS, CDR2 YFSETQ. The ends were cut back, 5 bases at V and 3 bases at J, with 17 bases in the middle. The CDR3 sequence is 15 residues long. The CDR3, as DNA: TGCGCCAGCAGAAAGTCCCCAGAGGGTTACACTGAAGCTTTCTTT. Protein: CASRKSPEGYTEAFF.

This sequence joins TRBV11-2 and TRBJ1-2, with D perhaps TRBD1 (5 bases). The CDR3 runs to 14 residues. Germline V gene lookup returns CDR1 SGHAT and CDR2 FQNNGV. Trimming cost V 5 bases and J 4 bases, with 14 bases left between them. The CDR3 loop reads CASSPQGLGYGYTF. The DNA for the CDR3 is TGTGCCAGCAGCCCTCAGGGTCTTGGCTATGGCTACACCTTC.

The CDR3 here is CASSPQGVETGELFF. CDR3 bases: TGTGCCAGCTCACCACAAGGAGTCGAGACCGGGGAGCTGTTTTTT. The chain employs TRBV18 and TRBJ2-2; D unclear. The germline gives CDR1 KGHSH, CDR2 LQKENI. This CDR3 region has 15 residues. The V end was cut by 1 base, the J end by 5 bases, with 11 bases between.

The rearrangement uses TRBV7-9 and TRBJ2-7; D is perhaps TRBD1 (6 bases). The CDR3 has 14 amino acids. V was clipped by 3 bases and J by 7 bases, with 16 bases between them. Germline CDR1 reads SEHNR; CDR2 reads FQNEAQ (reference sequence). The chain's CDR3 is CASSLGVGAREQYF. CDR3 DNA sequence: TGTGCCAGCAGCTTGGGAGTGGGGGCTAGAGAGCAGTACTTC. Full variable domain (rest looked up from reference TRBV7-9 and TRBJ2-7): DTGVSQNPRHKITKRGQNVTFRCDPISEHNRLYWYRQTLGQGPEFLTYFQNEAQLEKSRLLSDRFSAERPKGSFSTLEIQRTEQGDSAMYLCASSLGVGAREQYFGPGTRLTVT.

Remarks on this clone: The junction differs from germline at one of its ends, possibly a read error. This chain links TRBV2 with TRBJ2-5; D is unresolved. Looked up from germline, CDR1 is SNHLY and CDR2 is FYNNEI. This CDR3 is built from 13 residues. CDR3 nucleotide sequence: TGTGCCAGCAGTGAGAGGCCCGACGGCACCCCGTACTTC. As protein: CASSERPDGTPYF.

The rearrangement uses TRBV7-2 and TRBJ1-1; no clear D gene. V shed 4 bases and J shed 7 bases, with 13 bases lying between them. In germline, CDR1 is SGHTA, CDR2 FQGNSA. The CDR3 consists of 13 residues. CDR3 protein: CASSSFRLVEAFF. In DNA form, the CDR3 reads TGTGCCAGCAGCTCATTTCGGTTGGTTGAAGCTTTCTTT.

This sequence joins TRBV5-1 and TRBJ2-5; 13 bases align to TRBD2. This CDR3 region has 17 residues. CDR1 and CDR2 (germline): SGHRS, YFSETQ. Losses at the gene ends were 2 bases for V and 5 bases for J; bases not matched to a gene: 9. CDR3 residues: CASSLGGLAGAFETQYF. CDR3 DNA: TGCGCCAGCAGCTTAGGTGGACTAGCGGGAGCATTCGAGACCCAGTACTTC.

CDR3 in DNA: TGTGCCAGCAGAGGGGGCGCGGGCACCGGGGAGCTGTTTTTT. It yields the protein CASRGGAGTGELFF. The chain carries TRBV6-5 and TRBJ2-2; 7 bases are a match to TRBD1. The V and J ends lost 6 bases and 4 bases, in that order; junction bases with no gene match: 5. In germline, CDR1 is MNHEY, CDR2 SVGAGI. The CDR3 extends over 14 amino acids.

The CDR3 sequence is CSDNRFYGYTF. The CDR3 DNA reads as TGCAGTGACAACAGGTTCTATGGCTACACCTTC. The V and J genes are TRBV20-1 and TRBJ1-2; the D gene is possibly TRBD1 (5 bases). Germline-derived CDR1 and CDR2 are DFQATT and SNEGSKA (reference sequence). The V end lost 7 bases, the J end lost 4 bases, and 10 bases lay between the germline ends. This CDR3 has 11 amino acids.

The chain uses TRBV5-1 and TRBJ2-1; 14 bases align to TRBD2. The CDR3 length is 16 residues. The ends lost 2 bases at V and 6 bases at J; junction bases unmatched: 4. CDR1 and CDR2 from the germline V gene are SGHRS and YFSETQ. The CDR3 protein is CASSLGLAGGFNEQFF. CDR3 coding DNA: TGCGCCAGCAGCTTAGGACTAGCGGGGGGTTTCAATGAGCAGTTCTTC.

The chain combines TRBV3-1 (or the pseudogene TRBV3-2) with TRBJ2-1, with D perhaps TRBD1 (5 bases). CDR1 and CDR2 (germline): LGHDT, YNNKEL (reference sequence). The CDR3 runs to 15 residues. V was clipped by 1 base and J by 9 bases, with 16 bases between them. Here the CDR3 DNA reads TGTGCCAGCAGCCAAGGCGCAGGGCCTCAGGGTGAGCAGTTCTTC. It translates to CASSQGAGPQGEQFF.

Comment on this clone: This same CDR3 is encoded by further DNA sequences in the sample. This chain links TRBV7-2 with TRBJ2-2; the match to TRBD2 covers 8 bases. Germline-derived CDR1 and CDR2 are SGHTA and FQGNSA. The length of the CDR3 is 15 residues. The J segment lost 1 base and the V segment lost 3 bases, leaving 1 base of the junction unmatched. The CDR3 loop is CASSFLAGNTGELFF. For the CDR3, the DNA is TGTGCCAGCAGCTTTCTAGCGGGGAACACCGGGGAGCTGTTTTTT.

The chain combines TRBV18 with TRBJ2-1, with TRBD2 matching 16 bases. V trimming: 5 bases; J trimming: 9 bases; junction bases outside the gene matches: 7. CDR3 length equals 16 residues. Per the germline V gene, CDR1 is KGHSH and CDR2 is LQKENI. The CDR3 nucleotides are TGTGCCAGCTCAGAACAAGGGACTAGCGGGGGGGCTGAGCAGTTCTTC. As protein: CASSEQGTSGGAEQFF.

This chain links TRBV24-1 with TRBJ2-5, with 8 bases that match TRBD2. The CDR3 has 16 residues. V shed 6 bases and J 5 bases; nucleotides not matched to a gene: 13. Germline CDR1 reads KGHDR; CDR2 reads SFDVKD. The CDR3, as DNA: TGTGCCACCAGTAGCGGCTCGTTAGCGGGGCGGGAGACCCAGTACTTC. The encoded protein is CATSSGSLAGRETQYF.